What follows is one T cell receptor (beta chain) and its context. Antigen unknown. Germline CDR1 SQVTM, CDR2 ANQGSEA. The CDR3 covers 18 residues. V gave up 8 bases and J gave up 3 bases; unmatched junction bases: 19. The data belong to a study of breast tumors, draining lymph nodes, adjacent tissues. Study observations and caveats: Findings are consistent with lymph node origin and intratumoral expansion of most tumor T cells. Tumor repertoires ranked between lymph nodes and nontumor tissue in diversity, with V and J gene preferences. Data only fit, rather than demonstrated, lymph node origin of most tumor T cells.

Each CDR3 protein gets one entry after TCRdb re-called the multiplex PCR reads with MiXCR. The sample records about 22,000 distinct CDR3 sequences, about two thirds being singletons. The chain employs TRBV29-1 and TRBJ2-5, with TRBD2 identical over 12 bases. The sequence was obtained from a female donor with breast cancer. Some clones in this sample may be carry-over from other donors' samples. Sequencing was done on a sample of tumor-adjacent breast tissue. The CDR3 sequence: CSHPTSGSPKPDKETQYF. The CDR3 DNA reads TGCAGCCACCCGACTAGCGGGAGTCCCAAACCTGATAAAGAGACCCAGTACTTC. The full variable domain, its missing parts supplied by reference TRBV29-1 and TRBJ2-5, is SAVISQKPSRDICQRGTSLTIQCQVDSQVTMMFWYRQQPGQSLTLIATANQGSEATYESGFVIDKFPISRPNLTFSTLTVSNMSPEDSSIYLCSHPTSGSPKPDKETQYFGPGTRLLVL.